One sample yielded the 5 T cell receptor beta chains listed below, sequenced in a study of shared clonotypes between healthy human individuals. The table came from immunoSEQ multiplex PCR; TCRdb's copy has only in-frame clones and leaves some out. In the table there are 2,500,000 or so clones, more than 90% of which are singletons. Sample: naive CD4+ T cells sorted from blood. The subset denotes: CD45RA+ positively selected. The receptor source for this set is a young man in good health.

This CDR3 reads CASSSGIGQGAGSEQFF. The CDR3 DNA follows: TGCGCCAGCAGCTCCGGGATTGGACAGGGGGCGGGAAGTGAGCAGTTCTTC. The chain uses TRBV5-1 and TRBJ2-1; 11 bases agree with TRBD1. The germline V gene encodes CDR1 SGHRS and CDR2 YFSETQ. This CDR3 spans 17 amino acids. With 3 bases clipped from V and 9 bases from J, the junction kept 14 bases outside the gene matches.

This rearrangement joins TRBV4-1 to TRBJ1-1; unclear D gene. Trimming took off 0 bases at V and 1 base at J, with 21 bases between the two ends. This CDR3 has 19 amino acids. Germline-derived CDR1 and CDR2 are MGHRA and YSYEKL. For the CDR3, the DNA is TGCGCCAGCAGCCAAGATCATGGACGAAGAGTAGGAACGAACACTGAAGCTTTCTTT. This gives the protein CASSQDHGRRVGTNTEAFF.

This chain links TRBV19 with TRBJ1-2; 7 nucleotides agree with TRBD1. Germline-derived CDR1 and CDR2 are LNHDA and SQIVND (reference sequence). This CDR3 is 13 amino acids long. The V and J ends lost 5 bases and 3 bases, in that order; junction bases with no gene match: 3. For the CDR3, the DNA is TGTGCCAGTAGTTTAGGACAGGACTATGGCTACACCTTC. Translating gives CASSLGQDYGYTF. Using reference TRBV19 and TRBJ1-2 for the parts outside the CDR3, the full variable domain is DGGITQSPKYLFRKEGQNVTLSCEQNLNHDAMYWYRQDPGQGLRLIYYSQIVNDFQKGDIAEGYSVSREKKESFPLTVTSAQKNPTAFYLCASSLGQDYGYTFGSGTRLTVV.

The genes are TRBV6-1 and TRBJ2-5; D remains ambiguous. V lost 10 bases and J 2 bases, leaving 14 bases between the germline ends. The germline V gene has CDR1 MNHNS and CDR2 SASEGT. There are 13 residues in the CDR3. CDR3 in DNA: TGTGCCACCCTCCGGGCTCCTCAAGAGACCCAGTACTTC. The encoded protein is CATLRAPQETQYF.

This clone has just one count. This chain links TRBV10-3 with TRBJ1-3, with D unresolved. The CDR3 is 14 amino acids. Between the trimmed V and J ends, which lost 2 bases and 1 base, there was a span of 6 bases. Germline values: CDR1 ENHRY, CDR2 SYGVKD. CDR3 residues: CAISELSSGNTIYF. The CDR3 DNA reads TGTGCCATCAGTGAGCTCTCGTCTGGAAACACCATATATTTT.